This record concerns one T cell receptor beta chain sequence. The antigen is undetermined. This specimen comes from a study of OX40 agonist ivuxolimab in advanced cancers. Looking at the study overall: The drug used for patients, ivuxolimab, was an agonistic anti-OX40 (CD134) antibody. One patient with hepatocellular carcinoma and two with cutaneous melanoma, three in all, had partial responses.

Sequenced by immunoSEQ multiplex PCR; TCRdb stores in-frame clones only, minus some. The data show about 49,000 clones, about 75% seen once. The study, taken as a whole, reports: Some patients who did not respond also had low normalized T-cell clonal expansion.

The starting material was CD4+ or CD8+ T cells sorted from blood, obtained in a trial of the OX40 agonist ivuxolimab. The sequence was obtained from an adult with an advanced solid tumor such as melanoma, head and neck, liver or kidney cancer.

CDR3 in amino acids: CASTGGPYGGYTF. For the CDR3, the DNA is TGTGCCAGTACTGGGGGCCCCTACGGGGGCTACACCTTC. The rearrangement joins TRBV19 to TRBJ1-2, with D perhaps TRBD1 (6 bases). CDR1 is LNHDA and CDR2 is SQIVND in the germline V gene (reference sequence). Trimming took 7 bases from V and 8 from J, leaving 17 bases between them. This CDR3 region has 13 residues.